A selection of T cell receptor beta chains follows, all from one sample in a study of T-cell reconstitution after alpha-beta-depleted transplantation in children. TCRdb itself ran the PCR reads through MiXCR, one entry per CDR3 protein. The sample lists approximately 99,000 distinct CDR3 sequences, 5% to 8% occurring once. The material was PBMCs, mostly from graft donor cells, obtained 360 days after TCRalphabeta/CD19-depleted stem cell transplant. These receptors came from a male patient between 2 and 15 years old who had a stem cell transplant for acute lymphoblastic leukemia, so the T cells may come from the graft donor. CDR3s include the opening cysteine and the closing phenylalanine or tryptophan. D genes are given only for firm matches. Only some rows state a clone size, as once, few, many or a class for expanded clones.

j_call: TRBJ2-3; v_call: TRBV6-4; clone_size: NA; d_call: TRBD2; cdr3_aa: CASSDKRGAGGNITDTQYF; cdr3_nt: TGTGCCAGCAGTGACAAGAGAGGAGCGGGAGGGAATATCACAGATACGCAGTATTTT
j_call: TRBJ1-2; v_call: TRBV9; clone_size: many; d_call: NA; cdr3_aa: CASSVYEGSNGYTF; cdr3_nt: TGTGCCAGCAGCGTATACGAGGGGTCGAATGGCTACACCTTC
j_call: TRBJ2-2; v_call: TRBV7-3; clone_size: many; d_call: TRBD2; cdr3_aa: CASSLVAGTSVTGELFF; cdr3_nt: TGTGCCAGCAGCTTAGTTGCCGGGACTAGCGTCACCGGGGAGCTGTTTTTT
j_call: TRBJ2-3; v_call: TRBV9; clone_size: many; d_call: NA; cdr3_aa: CASSPLARPADTQYF; cdr3_nt: TGTGCCAGCAGCCCTCTGGCGCGGCCGGCAGATACGCAGTATTTT
j_call: TRBJ2-5; v_call: TRBV24-1; clone_size: NA; d_call: NA; cdr3_aa: CATSGASRRETQYF; cdr3_nt: TGTGCCACCAGTGGGGCCTCCCGGCGGGAGACCCAGTACTTC
j_call: TRBJ2-7; v_call: TRBV9; clone_size: many; d_call: TRBD2; cdr3_aa: CASSVAGGGGHEQYF; cdr3_nt: TGTGCCAGCAGCGTAGCTGGCGGGGGGGGCCACGAGCAGTACTTC
j_call: TRBJ1-5; v_call: TRBV12-3/TRBV12-4; clone_size: many; d_call: NA; cdr3_aa: CASSDTTKGGNQPQHF; cdr3_nt: TGTGCCAGCAGTGACACGACAAAAGGAGGCAATCAGCCCCAGCATTTT
j_call: TRBJ2-6; v_call: TRBV25-1; clone_size: NA; d_call: NA; cdr3_aa: CATRGSTGSGANVLTF; cdr3_nt: TGTGCCACCCGTGGGAGTACGGGCTCTGGGGCCAACGTCCTGACTTTC
j_call: TRBJ2-7; v_call: TRBV7-2; clone_size: many; d_call: NA; cdr3_aa: CASSSTVTYEQYF; cdr3_nt: TGTGCCAGCAGCTCGACAGTTACCTACGAGCAGTACTTC
j_call: TRBJ1-3; v_call: TRBV13; clone_size: few; d_call: NA; cdr3_aa: CASSLGLAGGNTIYF; cdr3_nt: TGTGCCAGCAGCTTAGGCCTGGCAGGGGGAAACACCATATATTTT
j_call: TRBJ2-5; v_call: TRBV6-5; clone_size: many; d_call: NA; cdr3_aa: CASSYSGRGETQYF; cdr3_nt: TGTGCCAGCAGTTACTCCGGAAGGGGGGAGACCCAGTACTTC
j_call: TRBJ2-7; v_call: TRBV4-3; clone_size: many; d_call: NA; cdr3_aa: CASSQDRWEYEQYF; cdr3_nt: TGCGCCAGCAGCCAAGATCGGTGGGAATACGAGCAGTACTTC
j_call: TRBJ1-1; v_call: TRBV7-2; clone_size: many; d_call: NA; cdr3_aa: CASSLATAPRTEAFF; cdr3_nt: TGTGCCAGCAGCTTAGCCACAGCCCCCAGGACTGAAGCTTTCTTT
j_call: TRBJ2-2; v_call: TRBV7-6; clone_size: NA; d_call: NA; cdr3_aa: CASSLAEAGELFF; cdr3_nt: TGTGCCAGCAGCTTAGCGGAGGCCGGGGAGCTGTTTTTT
j_call: TRBJ2-1; v_call: TRBV5-5; clone_size: many; d_call: NA; cdr3_aa: CASSVTFGQYVFYEQFF; cdr3_nt: TGTGCCAGCAGCGTTACGTTCGGGCAGTACGTGTTCTATGAGCAGTTCTTC
j_call: TRBJ2-7; v_call: TRBV28; clone_size: NA; d_call: TRBD2; cdr3_aa: CASSLLGLAGIYEQYF; cdr3_nt: TGTGCCAGCAGTTTACTCGGACTAGCGGGGATCTACGAGCAGTACTTC
j_call: TRBJ2-1; v_call: TRBV7-2; clone_size: NA; d_call: NA; cdr3_aa: CASSLEGTSYNEQFF; cdr3_nt: TGTGCCAGCAGCTTAGAAGGGACTTCCTACAATGAGCAGTTCTTC
j_call: TRBJ1-6; v_call: TRBV6-2/TRBV6-3; clone_size: many; d_call: NA; cdr3_aa: CASSSVYRVRNSPLHF; cdr3_nt: TGTGCCAGCAGTTCGGTTTACAGGGTGAGGAATTCACCCCTCCACTTT
j_call: TRBJ2-2; v_call: TRBV12-3/TRBV12-4; clone_size: many; d_call: TRBD2; cdr3_aa: CASSRSGGANTGELFF; cdr3_nt: TGTGCCAGCAGTCGAAGCGGGGGGGCGAACACCGGGGAGCTGTTTTTT
j_call: TRBJ1-5; v_call: TRBV6-5; clone_size: few; d_call: NA; cdr3_aa: CASLKWDGYNQPQHF; cdr3_nt: TGTGCCAGCCTTAAGTGGGACGGTTACAATCAGCCCCAGCATTTT
j_call: TRBJ2-7; v_call: TRBV20-1; clone_size: NA; d_call: TRBD1; cdr3_aa: CSAPDRDRGFPSYEQYF; cdr3_nt: TGCAGTGCTCCGGACCGGGACAGGGGCTTTCCCTCCTACGAGCAGTACTTC
j_call: TRBJ2-7; v_call: TRBV29-1; clone_size: few; d_call: TRBD1; cdr3_aa: CSVPGTGESYEQYF; cdr3_nt: TGCAGCGTGCCCGGGACAGGGGAGTCCTACGAGCAGTACTTC
j_call: TRBJ2-3; v_call: TRBV7-9; clone_size: NA; d_call: NA; cdr3_aa: CASSVNRAFTDTQYF; cdr3_nt: TGTGCCAGCAGCGTCAACAGGGCTTTCACAGATACGCAGTATTTT
j_call: TRBJ2-1; v_call: TRBV6-5; clone_size: NA; d_call: NA; cdr3_aa: CASSLTRFPNNEQFF; cdr3_nt: TGTGCCAGCAGTTTGACTAGATTTCCGAACAATGAGCAGTTCTTC
j_call: TRBJ2-7; v_call: TRBV7-9; clone_size: few; d_call: NA; cdr3_aa: CASSSGPREEQYF; cdr3_nt: TGTGCCAGCAGCTCAGGACCGCGTGAGGAGCAGTACTTC
j_call: TRBJ2-1; v_call: TRBV7-9; clone_size: many; d_call: TRBD2; cdr3_aa: CASFVAGVYNEQFF; cdr3_nt: TGTGCCAGTTTCGTAGCGGGGGTCTACAATGAGCAGTTCTTC
j_call: TRBJ2-1; v_call: TRBV6-2/TRBV6-3; clone_size: many; d_call: TRBD2; cdr3_aa: CASSYGASGRAFKQFF; cdr3_nt: TGTGCCAGCAGTTATGGGGCTAGCGGGAGGGCGTTTAAGCAGTTCTTC
j_call: TRBJ2-7; v_call: TRBV20-1; clone_size: few; d_call: NA; cdr3_aa: CSARGVSYEQYF; cdr3_nt: TGCAGTGCAAGAGGGGTCTCCTACGAGCAGTACTTC